These 13 T cell receptor beta chains came from one sample sequenced in a study of early stage breast cancer tumors. TCRdb's table, derived via immunoSEQ multiplex PCR, lists solely in-frame clones and lacks some. The table has fewer than 15,000 clones, approximately 84% seen once; the top ten hold about 4.9%. The source material was normal breast tissue next to the tumor. The source of these receptors is a person under 45 with breast cancer.

DNA for the CDR3: TGTGCCACCAGCAGAGACCAGAGTGGGTGGCTAGGTGGAGACAATGAGCAGTTCTTC. It encodes CATSRDQSGWLGGDNEQFF. V and J are TRBV15 and TRBJ2-1; no firm D call. Germline V gives CDR1 LNHNV, CDR2 YYDKDF (reference sequence). Trimming took off 0 bases at V and 5 bases at J, with 23 bases between the two ends. The CDR3 is 19 residues long.

The rearrangement uses TRBV9 and TRBJ2-4; unclear D gene. Germline V gene sequence: CDR1 SGDLS, CDR2 YYNGEE. The CDR3 has 15 residues. Between the trimmed V and J ends, which lost 4 bases and 1 base, there was a span of 12 bases. CDR3 protein: CASSSDGMAKNIQYF. The CDR3 DNA is TGTGCCAGCAGCTCAGACGGTATGGCCAAAAACATTCAGTACTTC.

This clone was counted once. The CDR3 DNA reads as TGTGCCTGGATAGGGCCCCGCGGGATCGCCCAAAACATTCAGTACTTC. Its translation is CAWIGPRGIAQNIQYF. The chain is built from TRBV30 and TRBJ2-4; D is perhaps TRBD2 (6 bases). The ends were cut back, 4 bases at V and 5 bases at J, with 21 bases in the middle. The CDR3 is made up of 16 amino acids. Looked up from germline, CDR1 is GTSNPN and CDR2 is SVGIG (reference sequence).

The DNA of the CDR3 is TGTGCCAGTAGGGATCCGACGGCGAACACTGAAGCTTTCTTT. This sequence encodes CASRDPTANTEAFF. The gene calls are TRBV19 and TRBJ1-1, with no clear D. Germline CDR1 is LNHDA and CDR2 is SQIVND (reference sequence). V was pared by 6 bases and J by 1 base, with 12 bases between. CDR3 length: 14 amino acids.

V gene TRBV5-4 combines with J gene TRBJ2-5; 16 bases fit TRBD2. Trimming took 3 bases from V and 4 from J; bases not matched to a gene: 9. Germline assignment: CDR1 SGHNT and CDR2 YYREEE (reference sequence). The CDR3 runs to 18 residues. CDR3 loop: CASSSGLAGGPTLETQYF. In nucleotides, the CDR3 is TGTGCCAGCAGCTCGGGACTAGCGGGAGGGCCGACTTTAGAGACCCAGTACTTC.

The chain recombines TRBV20-1 with TRBJ2-7; D is possibly TRBD1 (5 bases). CDR3 length: 11 residues. The germline V gene has CDR1 DFQATT and CDR2 SNEGSKA (reference sequence). The DNA of the CDR3 is TGCAGCGTTACCAGGGTAGACGAGCAGTACTTC. Its translation is CSVTRVDEQYF.

V and J are TRBV7-8 and TRBJ1-6; possible D gene TRBD1, 5 bases. The CDR3 is made up of 14 amino acids. Germline CDR1 is SGHVS and CDR2 is FQNEAQ. Trimming shortened V by 4 bases and J by 8 bases, and 12 bases separated the two germline ends. The chain's CDR3 is CASSSPGGDSPLHF. CDR3 sequence (DNA): TGTGCCAGCAGCTCCCCGGGGGGAGATTCACCCCTCCACTTT. The variable domain in full, with the rest retrieved from reference TRBV7-8 and TRBJ1-6, is GAGVSQSPRYKVAKRGQDVALRCDPISGHVSLFWYQQALGQGPEFLTYFQNEAQLDKSGLPSDRFFAERPEGSVSTLKIQRTQQEDSAVYLCASSSPGGDSPLHFGNGTRLTVT.

The chain recombines TRBV5-5 with TRBJ2-6, with D possibly matching TRBD2 (5 bases). Germline V gene data show CDR1 as SGHKS and CDR2 as YYEKEE (reference sequence). The CDR3 has 15 amino acids. The V end lost 2 bases, the J end lost 1 base, and 7 bases lay between the germline ends. CDR3 DNA sequence: TGTGCCAGCAGCTTACGAGGGTCTGGGGCCAACGTCCTGACTTTC. This codes for CASSLRGSGANVLTF.

By sample fraction, this clone is medium-sized. The chain recombines TRBV11-3 with TRBJ2-7; D is possibly TRBD1 (6 bases). The CDR3 has 14 amino acids. The V end lost 2 bases, the J end lost 5 bases, and 13 bases lay between the germline ends. CDR1 and CDR2 (germline): SGHNT, YENEEA. CDR3 amino acids: CASSLSGTSHEQYF. Written as DNA, the CDR3 is TGTGCCAGCAGCTTATCAGGGACATCCCACGAGCAGTACTTC.

This sequence joins TRBV30 and TRBJ2-3; D is possibly TRBD2 (6 bases). This CDR3 comprises 12 residues. V was cut by 3 bases and J by 3 bases, with 7 bases left in between. Germline V lookup: CDR1 GTSNPN, CDR2 SVGIG (reference sequence). In DNA form, the CDR3 reads TGTGCCTGGAGCGGGAGTACAGATACGCAGTATTTT. This gives the protein CAWSGSTDTQYF. Full variable domain (remainder filled in from reference TRBV30 and TRBJ2-3): SQTIHQWPATLVQPVGSPLSLECTVEGTSNPNLYWYRQAAGRGLQLLFYSVGIGQISSEVPQNLSASRPQDRQFILSSKKLLLSDSGFYLCAWSGSTDTQYFGPGTRLTVL.

CDR3 protein: CASSPNLPGSSYNEQFF. DNA of the CDR3: TGTGCCAGCAGTCCCAACTTGCCCGGAAGCTCCTACAATGAGCAGTTCTTC. This chain joins TRBV27 and TRBJ2-1; no firm D call. The V end was cut by 5 bases, the J end by 0 bases, with 17 bases between. The CDR3 has 17 amino acids. Germline lookup yields CDR1 MNHEY and CDR2 SMNVEV (reference sequence).

This clone has only one observation. CDR3 DNA sequence: TGTGCCAGCAGCACGAGGCCTACCGGGGAGCTGTTTTTT. Protein product: CASSTRPTGELFF. The J gene is TRBJ2-2, the V gene TRBV7-9, with D uncertain. V was shortened by 5 bases and J by 5 bases, with 9 bases between the two germline ends. CDR3 length: 13 residues. In germline, CDR1 is SEHNR, CDR2 FQNEAQ (reference sequence).

CDR3 in amino acids: CASSLAGTGEEPYTF. DNA for the CDR3: TGCGCCAGCAGCTTGGCCGGGACAGGGGAAGAACCCTACACCTTC. This chain joins TRBV5-1 and TRBJ1-2; TRBD1 aligns across 10 bases. Germline V gives CDR1 SGHRS, CDR2 YFSETQ. Trimming removed 0 bases from V and 10 bases from J; junction bases left unmatched: 9. The CDR3 is 15 amino acids. Drawing the rest from reference TRBV5-1 and TRBJ1-2, the complete variable domain is KAGVTQTPRYLIKTRGQQVTLSCSPISGHRSVSWYQQTPGQGLQFLFEYFSETQRNKGNFPGRFSGRQFSNSRSEMNVSTLELGDSALYLCASSLAGTGEEPYTFGSGTRLTVV.